The clone carrying this T cell receptor beta chain showed up just once. Its antigen is not identified. The data belong to a study of T cell responses to AZD1222 COVID-19 vaccine. Study outcomes and limitations: Baseline serology detected seropositivity in only a handful of AZD1222 recipients. Unmutated regions of variants are reportedly targeted by nearly half of spike-specific TCRs.

Assay: immunoSEQ multiplex PCR; the TCRdb copy retains only in-frame clones and omits some. The data hold over 75,000 clones, with approximately 83% observed a single time. CDR1 and CDR2 (germline): LNHDA, SQIVND (reference sequence). The CDR3 loop spans 14 amino acids. Between the trimmed V and J ends, which lost 7 bases and 6 bases, there was a span of 13 bases. The V and J genes are TRBV19 and TRBJ1-6; no clear D gene. The sample consisted of peripheral blood, taken 28 days after the second AZD1222 dose. This sequence was found in an adult who received the AZD1222 COVID-19 vaccine. The CDR3 here is CASNFDGLNSPLHF. The CDR3 coding sequence is TGTGCCAGTAATTTTGACGGACTTAATTCACCCCTCCACTTT.